These 10 T cell receptor beta chains came from one sample sequenced in a study of beta chain features in type 1 diabetes. The whole isolated RNA underwent reverse transcription, so sequencing captured expressed TCRB transcripts. Produced via immunoSEQ multiplex PCR; TCRdb's table is partial and in-frame only. This sample has around 500,000 clones; roughly 30% occur once, and the top ten carry around 0.065%. The sample was naive CD4+ T cells from blood. The receptors shown here come from a man aged 18 to 30 in good health.

For the CDR3, the DNA is TGTGCCAGCAGGGGAGAGAGCAATGAGCAGTTCTTC. This encodes CASRGESNEQFF. This chain links TRBV2 with TRBJ2-1; TRBD2 might be the D (5 bases). With 6 bases removed from V and 6 bases from J, the gap between germline ends came to 9 bases. Per the germline V gene, CDR1 is SNHLY and CDR2 is FYNNEI. The CDR3 totals 12 residues.

This chain links TRBV29-1 with TRBJ1-1, with 7 nucleotides matching TRBD1. The CDR3 loop spans 13 amino acids. Germline lookup yields CDR1 SQVTM and CDR2 ANQGSEA. V shed 6 bases and J 5 bases; nucleotides not matched to a gene: 9. CDR3 sequence: CSVRFAGGTEAFF. DNA for the CDR3: TGCAGCGTGAGGTTCGCAGGGGGTACTGAAGCTTTCTTT.

The V and J genes are TRBV30 and TRBJ2-5, with TRBD2 as a possible D gene (6 bases). CDR1 is GTSNPN and CDR2 is SVGIG in the germline V gene (reference sequence). CDR3 length: 15 amino acids. The germline V and J ends were trimmed by 2 bases and 2 bases, with 15 bases remaining between them. CDR3 nucleotides: TGTGCCTGGAGTTTCGGGGGAGGTGGGCAAGAGACCCAGTACTTC. Amino acid sequence: CAWSFGGGGQETQYF. The full variable domain, rest sourced from reference TRBV30 and TRBJ2-5, is SQTIHQWPATLVQPVGSPLSLECTVEGTSNPNLYWYRQAAGRGLQLLFYSVGIGQISSEVPQNLSASRPQDRQFILSSKKLLLSDSGFYLCAWSFGGGGQETQYFGPGTRLLVL.

CDR3 in amino acids: CSVGSGVSYNEQFF. Here the CDR3 DNA reads TGCAGCGTTGGGAGCGGGGTCTCCTACAATGAGCAGTTCTTC. The chain uses TRBV29-1 and TRBJ2-1; 7 bases agree with TRBD2. CDR3 length: 14 amino acids. V lost 4 bases and J lost 0; bases outside the gene matches: 3. The V gene's germline CDR1 is SQVTM and CDR2 ANQGSEA.

The chain uses TRBV5-4 and TRBJ2-1; 11 nucleotides align to TRBD2. The CDR3 runs 16 residues. CDR1 and CDR2 from the germline V gene are SGHNT and YYREEE (reference sequence). J gave up 3 bases and V 2 bases, and 4 bases lay outside the gene matches. As DNA, the CDR3 is TGTGCCAGCAGCTTCGGGACTAGCGGAGACTACAATGAGCAGTTCTTC. Its protein is CASSFGTSGDYNEQFF.

The rearrangement links TRBV6-1 to TRBJ2-3, with D perhaps matching TRBD2 (6 bases). V lost 4 bases and J 4 bases, leaving 9 bases between the germline ends. Germline V CDR1 and CDR2: MNHNS, SASEGT. This CDR3 comprises 13 residues. CDR3 protein: CASSAASADTQYF. CDR3 in DNA: TGTGCCAGCAGTGCGGCTAGCGCAGATACGCAGTATTTT.

This clone was picked up a small number of times. The rearrangement joins TRBV30 to TRBJ1-5; D call uncertain. The V gene's germline CDR1 is GTSNPN and CDR2 SVGIG (reference sequence). Between the trimmed V and J ends, which lost 0 bases and 3 bases, there was a span of 12 bases. The CDR3 runs to 15 residues. Here the CDR3 DNA reads TGTGCCTGGAGTGTTGGCCCCAAACCCAATCAGCCCCAGCATTTT. Translating gives CAWSVGPKPNQPQHF.

A few counts support this clone. The rearrangement links TRBV19 to TRBJ2-1; D is undetermined. CDR1 and CDR2 (germline): LNHDA, SQIVND (reference sequence). Trimming removed 1 base at V and 10 bases at J, with 5 bases between. CDR3 size: 11 residues. CDR3 nucleotides: TGTGCCAGTAGTATAGCTGGCGAGCAGTTCTTC. Translation: CASSIAGEQFF.

The CDR3 nucleotides read TGTGCCACCAGGAGACCTGGGACTAGCGGGAGACAGGCTGAGCAGTTCTTC. Translation gives CATRRPGTSGRQAEQFF. The genes are TRBV15 and TRBJ2-1; the match to TRBD2 covers 14 bases. Germline V CDR1 and CDR2: LNHNV, YYDKDF (reference sequence). The CDR3 runs to 17 residues. The V gene end was trimmed by 6 bases and the J gene end by 9 bases; junction bases not matched to a gene: 13. The complete variable domain, with remaining parts taken from reference TRBV15 and TRBJ2-1, reads DAMVIQNPRYQVTQFGKPVTLSCSQTLNHNVMYWYQQKSSQAPKLLFHYYDKDFNNEADTPDNFQSRRPNTSFCFLDIRSPGLGDTAMYLCATRRPGTSGRQAEQFFGPGTRLTVL.

The V call is TRBV7-6, the J call TRBJ2-7; 7 bases map to TRBD1. CDR1 is SGHVS, CDR2 FNYEAQ, per germline. CDR3 length equals 18 residues. V lost 1 base to trimming and J lost 2 bases; unmatched junction nucleotides: 14. CDR3 sequence: CASSLEGADSRRTYEQYF. DNA of the CDR3: TGTGCCAGCAGCTTAGAGGGGGCGGACAGCCGGAGGACCTACGAGCAGTACTTC.